Each of the 6 T cell receptor beta chains below was sequenced from the same sample in a study of shared clonotypes between healthy human individuals (dated by TCRdb to about 2020). Libraries were made using the immunoSEQ multiplex PCR assay. The source is immuneACCESS, and TCRdb retained only in-frame sequences with V and J called. Part of the clones is not carried over; for the studies checked, unresolved V genes explain less than half of this, and the remainder is unexplained. For this sample the table gives about 2.3 million clones, of which roughly 90% were detected only once. About 0.36% of the sample rests with the top ten. Sequencing was done on a sample of naive CD4+ T cells from PBMCs. The cell subset or site label for this specimen denotes: CD45RA+ positively selected. These receptors all stem from a man younger than 30 in good health. Some clones in this sample may be carry-over from other donors' samples.

V gene TRBV10-3 combines with J gene TRBJ1-1; a possible D gene is TRBD1 (6 bases). The germline gives CDR1 ENHRY, CDR2 SYGVKD. The CDR3 consists of 14 residues. Trimming shortened V by 5 bases and J by 4 bases, and 14 bases separated the two germline ends. This CDR3 is CAISLQGSGTEAFF. In DNA form, the CDR3 reads TGTGCCATCAGTCTACAGGGAAGCGGCACTGAAGCTTTCTTT.

The J gene is TRBJ2-1, the V gene TRBV4-2; TRBD2 matches 13 bases. The J segment lost 5 bases and the V segment lost 4 bases, leaving 5 bases of the junction unmatched. Germline V gene sequence: CDR1 LGHNA, CDR2 YNFKEQ. There are 16 residues in the CDR3. CDR3 coding DNA: TGTGCCAGCAGCCGAGGACTAGCGGGAGTAAACAATGAGCAGTTCTTC. The encoded protein is CASSRGLAGVNNEQFF.

The rearrangement links TRBV5-5 to TRBJ1-2, with TRBD1 as a possible D gene (5 bases). V lost 4 bases and J lost 4, with 8 bases in between. Germline V lookup: CDR1 SGHKS, CDR2 YYEKEE (reference sequence). The CDR3 runs to 12 residues. DNA of the CDR3: TGTGCCAGCAGCGTCGACAGCTATGGCTACACCTTC. Its translation: CASSVDSYGYTF. Drawing the rest from reference TRBV5-5 and TRBJ1-2, the complete variable domain is DAGVTQSPTHLIKTRGQQVTLRCSPISGHKSVSWYQQVLGQGPQFIFQYYEKEERGRGNFPDRFSARQFPNYSSELNVNALLLGDSALYLCASSVDSYGYTFGSGTRLTVV.

V usage is TRBV5-1 and J usage is TRBJ2-2; 11 bases are a match to TRBD2. CDR1 and CDR2 from the germline V gene are SGHRS and YFSETQ. The CDR3 has 16 amino acids. V lost 4 bases to trimming and J lost 4 bases; unmatched junction nucleotides: 6. Here the CDR3 reads CASSQSTSGTTGELFF. In DNA, the CDR3 is TGCGCCAGCAGCCAATCGACTAGCGGGACCACCGGGGAGCTGTTTTTT.

The table lists this clone with a count of one. This chain joins TRBV30 and TRBJ2-7; TRBD2 aligns across 9 bases. CDR1 and CDR2 (germline): GTSNPN, SVGIG (reference sequence). The trim removed 2 bases at V and 6 bases at J, leaving 11 bases unmatched. The CDR3 has 15 amino acids. The CDR3 DNA is TGTGCCTGGAGTTTTGGGACTAGCACTCCTCTCGAGCAGTACTTC. Translated: CAWSFGTSTPLEQYF.

Worth noting for this clone: Other nucleotide sequences in the sample specify the same CDR3. The rearrangement joins TRBV6-1 to TRBJ1-5; D not certain. V was clipped by 2 bases and J by 4 bases, with 6 bases between them. CDR3 size: 13 residues. Germline values: CDR1 MNHNS, CDR2 SASEGT. The CDR3 DNA reads TGTGCCAGCAGTGAACTGGTAAATCAGCCCCAGCATTTT. Protein: CASSELVNQPQHF.